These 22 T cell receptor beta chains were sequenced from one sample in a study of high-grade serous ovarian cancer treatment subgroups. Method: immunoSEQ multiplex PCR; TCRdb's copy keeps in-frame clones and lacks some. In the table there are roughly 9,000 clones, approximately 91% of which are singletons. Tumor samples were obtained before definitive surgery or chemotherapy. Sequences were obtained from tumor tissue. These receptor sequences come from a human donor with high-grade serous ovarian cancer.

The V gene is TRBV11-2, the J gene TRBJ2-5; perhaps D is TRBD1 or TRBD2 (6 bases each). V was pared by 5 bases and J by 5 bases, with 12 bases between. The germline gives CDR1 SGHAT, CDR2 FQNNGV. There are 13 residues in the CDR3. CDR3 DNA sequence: TGTGCCAGCAGCACGGGGGCTCGTGAGACCCAGTACTTC. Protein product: CASSTGARETQYF.

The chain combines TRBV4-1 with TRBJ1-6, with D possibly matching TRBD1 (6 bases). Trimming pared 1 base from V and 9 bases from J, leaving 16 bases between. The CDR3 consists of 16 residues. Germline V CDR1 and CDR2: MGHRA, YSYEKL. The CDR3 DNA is TGCGCCAGCAGCCAAGTGTTGGTCAGGGGTGGTTCACCCCTCCACTTT. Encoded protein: CASSQVLVRGGSPLHF.

The CDR3: CASSKAASGSDTDTQYF. The CDR3 coding sequence is TGTGCCAGCAGCAAAGCCGCTAGCGGGAGCGACACAGATACGCAGTATTTT. The chain uses TRBV21-1 and TRBJ2-3; the D segment call TRBD2 is taken from the table without a DNA check. TRBV21-1 is classified as a pseudogene. The CDR3 has 17 amino acids.

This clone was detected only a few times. DNA of the CDR3: TGCGCCAGCAGCTTGTCAGGAACTAGCACTGAAGCTTTCTTT. Translated, it gives CASSLSGTSTEAFF. The chain couples TRBV5-1 to TRBJ1-1; no clear D gene. Per the germline V gene, CDR1 is SGHRS and CDR2 is YFSETQ. This CDR3 spans 14 amino acids. The V end lost 1 base, the J end lost 4 bases, and 11 bases lay between the germline ends.

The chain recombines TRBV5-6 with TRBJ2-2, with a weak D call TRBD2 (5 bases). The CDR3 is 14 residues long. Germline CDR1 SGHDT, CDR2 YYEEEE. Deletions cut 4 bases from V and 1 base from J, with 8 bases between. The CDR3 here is CASSGSENTGELFF. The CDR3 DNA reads TGTGCCAGCAGCGGTAGCGAGAACACCGGGGAGCTGTTTTTT.

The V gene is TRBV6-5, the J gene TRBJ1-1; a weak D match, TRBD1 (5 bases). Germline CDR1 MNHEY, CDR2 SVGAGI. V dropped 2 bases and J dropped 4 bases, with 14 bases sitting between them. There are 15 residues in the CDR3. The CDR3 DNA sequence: TGTGCCAGCAGTTACACCGAGGGTGGGGCCACTGAAGCTTTCTTT. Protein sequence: CASSYTEGGATEAFF.

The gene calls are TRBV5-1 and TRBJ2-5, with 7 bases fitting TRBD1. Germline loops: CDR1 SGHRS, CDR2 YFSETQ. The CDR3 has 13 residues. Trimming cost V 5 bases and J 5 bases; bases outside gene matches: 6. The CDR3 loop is CASSYDRAETQYF. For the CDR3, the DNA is TGCGCCAGCAGTTACGACAGGGCGGAGACCCAGTACTTC.

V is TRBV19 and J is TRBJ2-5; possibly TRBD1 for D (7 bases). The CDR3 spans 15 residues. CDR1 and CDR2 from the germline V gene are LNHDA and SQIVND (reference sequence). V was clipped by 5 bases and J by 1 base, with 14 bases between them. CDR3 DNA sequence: TGTGCCAGTAGTTGGGCAGGGGGGCGCCAAGAGACCCAGTACTTC. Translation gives CASSWAGGRQETQYF.

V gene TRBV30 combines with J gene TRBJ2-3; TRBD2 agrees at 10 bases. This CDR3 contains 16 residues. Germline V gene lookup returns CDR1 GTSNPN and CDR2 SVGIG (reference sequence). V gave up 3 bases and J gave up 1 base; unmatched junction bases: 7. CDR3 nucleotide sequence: TGTGCCTGGAGCAGCGGGAGGGCCCGGCGCACAGATACGCAGTATTTT. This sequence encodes CAWSSGRARRTDTQYF.

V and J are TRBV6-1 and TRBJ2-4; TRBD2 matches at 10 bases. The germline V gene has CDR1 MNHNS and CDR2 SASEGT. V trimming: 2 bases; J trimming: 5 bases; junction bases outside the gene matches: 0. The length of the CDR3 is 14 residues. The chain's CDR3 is CASSELAGENIQYF. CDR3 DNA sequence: TGTGCCAGCAGTGAACTAGCGGGAGAAAACATTCAGTACTTC.

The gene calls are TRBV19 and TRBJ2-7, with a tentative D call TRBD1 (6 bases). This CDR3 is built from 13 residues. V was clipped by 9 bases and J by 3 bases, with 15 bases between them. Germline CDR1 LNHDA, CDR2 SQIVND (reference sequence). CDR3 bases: TGTGCCAGCCAGGACAGTAAGGACTACGAGCAGTACTTC. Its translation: CASQDSKDYEQYF.

The CDR3 protein is CASSRVGLAGLAGEELFF. In DNA, the CDR3 is TGTGCCAGCAGCCGCGTGGGGCTGGCGGGACTAGCGGGGGAGGAGCTGTTTTTT. This sequence joins TRBV28 and TRBJ2-2, with TRBD2 matching over 14 bases. The CDR3 loop spans 18 amino acids. The trim removed 6 bases at V and 10 bases at J, leaving 16 bases unmatched. CDR1 and CDR2 from the germline V gene are MDHEN and SYDVKM.

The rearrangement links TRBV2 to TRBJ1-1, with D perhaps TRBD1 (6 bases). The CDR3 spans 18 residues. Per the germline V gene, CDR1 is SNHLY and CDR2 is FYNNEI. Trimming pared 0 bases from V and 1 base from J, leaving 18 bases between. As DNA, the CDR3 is TGTGCCAGCAGTGAAGCGCGGGACATAACTTTCGAGAACACTGAAGCTTTCTTT. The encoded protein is CASSEARDITFENTEAFF.

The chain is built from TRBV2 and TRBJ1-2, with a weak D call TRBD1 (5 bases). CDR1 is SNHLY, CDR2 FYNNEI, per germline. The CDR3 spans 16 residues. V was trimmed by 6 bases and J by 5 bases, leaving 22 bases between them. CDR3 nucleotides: TGTGCCAGCAGCGTCCGGGGACCCACTGGGCCTTATGGCTACACCTTC. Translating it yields CASSVRGPTGPYGYTF.

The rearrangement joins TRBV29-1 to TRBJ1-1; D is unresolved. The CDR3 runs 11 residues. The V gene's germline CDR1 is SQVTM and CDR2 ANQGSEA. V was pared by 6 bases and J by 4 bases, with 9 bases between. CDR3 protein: CSVEIGTEAFF. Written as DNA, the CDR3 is TGCAGCGTCGAGATAGGCACTGAAGCTTTCTTT.

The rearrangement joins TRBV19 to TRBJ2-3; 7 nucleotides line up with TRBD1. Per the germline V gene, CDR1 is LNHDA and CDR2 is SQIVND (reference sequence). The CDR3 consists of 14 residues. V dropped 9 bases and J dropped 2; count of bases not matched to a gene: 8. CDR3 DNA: TGTGCCAGCCATAACAGGGGAACCACAGATACGCAGTATTTT. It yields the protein CASHNRGTTDTQYF.

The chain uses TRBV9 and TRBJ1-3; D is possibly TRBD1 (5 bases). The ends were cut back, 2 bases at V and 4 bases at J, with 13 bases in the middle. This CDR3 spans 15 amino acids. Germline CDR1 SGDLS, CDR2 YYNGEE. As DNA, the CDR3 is TGTGCCAGCAGCGTGACGGGGGAATCCGGAAACACCATATATTTT. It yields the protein CASSVTGESGNTIYF.

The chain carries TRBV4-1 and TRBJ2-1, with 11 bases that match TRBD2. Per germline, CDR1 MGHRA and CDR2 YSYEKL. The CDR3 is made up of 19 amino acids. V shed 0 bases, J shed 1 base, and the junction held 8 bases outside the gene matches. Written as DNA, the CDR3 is TGCGCCAGCAGCCAAGATCCGGCTAGCGGGAGGAGGTCCTACAATGAGCAGTTCTTC. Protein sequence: CASSQDPASGRRSYNEQFF.

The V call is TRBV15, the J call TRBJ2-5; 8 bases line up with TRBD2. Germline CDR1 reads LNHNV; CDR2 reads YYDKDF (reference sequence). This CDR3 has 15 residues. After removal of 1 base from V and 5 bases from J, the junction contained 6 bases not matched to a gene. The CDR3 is CATSRGSGRPETQYF. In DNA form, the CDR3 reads TGTGCCACCAGCAGAGGAAGCGGGAGACCGGAGACCCAGTACTTC.

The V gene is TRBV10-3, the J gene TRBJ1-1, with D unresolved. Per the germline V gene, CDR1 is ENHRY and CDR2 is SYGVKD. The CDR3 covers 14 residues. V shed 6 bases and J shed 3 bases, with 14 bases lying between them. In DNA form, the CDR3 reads TGTGCCATCAGCCTCGGGAGCCGGGACACTGAAGCTTTCTTT. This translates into CAISLGSRDTEAFF.

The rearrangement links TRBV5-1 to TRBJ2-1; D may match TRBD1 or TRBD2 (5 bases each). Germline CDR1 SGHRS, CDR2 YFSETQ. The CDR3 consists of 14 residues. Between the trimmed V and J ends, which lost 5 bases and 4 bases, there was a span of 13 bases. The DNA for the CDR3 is TGCGCCAGCAGACGGGACGGAAATTACAATGAGCAGTTCTTC. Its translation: CASRRDGNYNEQFF. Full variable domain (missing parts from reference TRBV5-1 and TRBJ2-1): KAGVTQTPRYLIKTRGQQVTLSCSPISGHRSVSWYQQTPGQGLQFLFEYFSETQRNKGNFPGRFSGRQFSNSRSEMNVSTLELGDSALYLCASRRDGNYNEQFFGPGTRLTVL.

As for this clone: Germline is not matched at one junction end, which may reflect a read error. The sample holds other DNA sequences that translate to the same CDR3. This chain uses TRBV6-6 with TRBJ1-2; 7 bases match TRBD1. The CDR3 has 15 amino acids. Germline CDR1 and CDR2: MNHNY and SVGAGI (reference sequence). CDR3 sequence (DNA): TGCGCCAGCAGTTACTCTACAGGGGTGGGCTATGGCTACACCTTC. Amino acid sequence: CASSYSTGVGYGYTF.